What follows is one T cell receptor beta chain and its context. Antigen specificity is unknown. The repertoire was sequenced with immunoSEQ multiplex PCR; TCRdb's copy has only in-frame clones and lacks some. The table has approximately 120,000 clones, about 88% seen once; the top ten hold approximately 15%. The data belong to a study of T cell responses to AZD1222 COVID-19 vaccine. Trimming cost V 5 bases and J 6 bases; bases outside gene matches: 3. From germline, CDR1 is SNHLY and CDR2 FYNNEI. The CDR3 is made up of 13 amino acids. Study-wide points: Spike-specific TCR breadth and depth both grew after two AZD1222 doses. It was only after the peak T cell response that any repertoires were sampled.

This TCR was recovered from an adult in good health. V gene TRBV2 combines with J gene TRBJ1-5, with 8 nucleotides matching TRBD1. This specimen was peripheral blood, taken on day 0 of AZD1222 vaccination. Written as DNA, the CDR3 is TGTGCCAGCAGTCGGACAGGGAGTCAGCCCCAGCATTTT. Its protein product is CASSRTGSQPQHF.